This T cell receptor (beta chain) was documented in a study of human T cells and chemical hapten exposure. The study, taken as a whole, reports: It was expanded TCRs that formed significantly more large CDR3 similarity clusters than controls did.

The germline gives CDR1 MDHEN, CDR2 SYDVKM. V was clipped by 2 bases and J by 1 base, with 6 bases between them. The CDR3 is made up of 14 amino acids. The library gave individual cDNA molecules unique molecular identifiers. One entry per CDR3 protein, called by TCRdb with MiXCR from the RACE reads. The sample includes 140,000 or so distinct CDR3 sequences, about 12% of them seen just once. As for time point: patch test 2, 6 weeks after DPC sensitization. Indicated treatment: therapeutic diphenylcyclopropenone sensitization with weekly scalp DPC. Non-pregnant alopecia patients aged 18 to 70, suitable for DPC therapy. This clonotype was seen a few times. Antigen specificity is unknown.

The chain recombines TRBV28 with TRBJ1-5, with D possibly TRBD1 on 6 matching bases. The source is a woman aged 50 to 65 with alopecia areata. Some clones in this sample may be carry-over from other donors' samples. The sample was whole blood, taken in connection with sensitization to the hapten diphenylcyclopropenone (DPC). CDR3 sequence reads: CASSLDRSNQPQHF. In nucleotides, the CDR3 is TGTGCCAGCAGTTTAGACAGGAGCAATCAGCCCCAGCATTTT.